This T cell receptor (beta chain) was profiled in a study of human T cells and chemical hapten exposure. Looking at the study overall: 2% DPC applied to a roughly 2 cm by roughly 2 cm arm area sensitized donors. Study results and caveats: Significantly more large CDR3 similarity clusters arose among expanded TCRs than among controls.

This clonotype has more than one count but fewer than ten. No antigen is known for it. CDR1 and CDR2 from the germline V gene are SGHRS and YFSETQ. With 3 bases clipped from V and 4 bases from J, the junction kept 10 bases outside the gene matches. This CDR3 has 16 amino acids. The time point is: patch test 3, about 24 weeks after DPC sensitization. This sample's treatment: therapeutic diphenylcyclopropenone sensitization with weekly scalp DPC. Unfractionated whole blood was the source of the extracted total RNA. Blood sampling preceded each patch test application. TCRdb re-derived calls from the RACE reads in MiXCR, one entry per CDR3 protein. The sample comprises roughly 38,000 distinct CDR3 sequences, 8% to 9.5% of which are singletons, and around 28% rests with the top ten.

Sequencing used whole blood, obtained in connection with sensitization to the hapten diphenylcyclopropenone (DPC). The chain employs TRBV5-1 and TRBJ2-5; 9 positions match TRBD1. The sequence was obtained from a man aged 45-60 years with alopecia areata. Some clones in this sample may be carry-over from other donors' samples. CDR3 sequence: CASSSGPGQGGETQYF. Here the CDR3 DNA reads TGCGCCAGCAGCTCGGGACCGGGACAGGGAGGAGAGACCCAGTACTTC.